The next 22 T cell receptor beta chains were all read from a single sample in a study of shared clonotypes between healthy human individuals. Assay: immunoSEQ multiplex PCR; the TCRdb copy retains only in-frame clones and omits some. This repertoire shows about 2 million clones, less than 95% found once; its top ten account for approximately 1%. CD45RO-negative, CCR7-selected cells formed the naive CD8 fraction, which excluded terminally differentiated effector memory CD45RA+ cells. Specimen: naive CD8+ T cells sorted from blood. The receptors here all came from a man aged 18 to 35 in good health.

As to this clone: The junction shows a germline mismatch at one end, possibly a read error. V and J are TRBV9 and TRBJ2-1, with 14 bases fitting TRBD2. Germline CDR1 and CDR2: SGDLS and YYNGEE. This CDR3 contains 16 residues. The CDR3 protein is CVSSPSGTSGSHEQFF. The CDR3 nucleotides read TGTGTCAGCAGCCCCAGCGGGACTAGCGGGAGCCATGAGCAGTTCTTC.

The CDR3, as DNA: TGTGCCAGCAGTTTATTGGGCAAGTACGAGCAGTACTTC. Residues: CASSLLGKYEQYF. The genes are TRBV28 and TRBJ2-7, with unresolved D. This CDR3 is built from 13 residues. The V gene lost 1 base and the J gene lost 4 bases, with 8 bases spanning the gap. Germline lookup yields CDR1 MDHEN and CDR2 SYDVKM. Drawing the rest from reference TRBV28 and TRBJ2-7, the complete variable domain is DVKVTQSSRYLVKRTGEKVFLECVQDMDHENMFWYRQDPGLGLRLIYFSYDVKMKEKGDIPEGYSVSREKKERFSLILESASTNQTSMYLCASSLLGKYEQYFGPGTRLTVT.

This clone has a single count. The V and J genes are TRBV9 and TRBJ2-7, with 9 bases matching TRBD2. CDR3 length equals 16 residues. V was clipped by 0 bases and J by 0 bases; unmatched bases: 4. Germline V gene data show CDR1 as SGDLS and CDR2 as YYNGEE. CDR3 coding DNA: TGTGCCAGCAGCGTAGAAGGTAGCGGGAGCTCCTACGAGCAGTACTTC. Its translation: CASSVEGSGSSYEQYF.

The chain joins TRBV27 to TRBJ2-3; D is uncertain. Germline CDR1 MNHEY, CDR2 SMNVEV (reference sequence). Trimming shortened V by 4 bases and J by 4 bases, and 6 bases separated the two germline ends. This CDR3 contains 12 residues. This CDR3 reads CASSSFADTQYF. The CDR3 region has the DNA TGTGCCAGCAGTTCTTTCGCAGATACGCAGTATTTT.

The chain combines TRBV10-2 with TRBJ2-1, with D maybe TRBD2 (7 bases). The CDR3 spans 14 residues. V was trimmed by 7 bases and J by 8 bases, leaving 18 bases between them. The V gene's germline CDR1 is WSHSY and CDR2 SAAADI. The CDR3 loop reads CASTRAGARDEQFF. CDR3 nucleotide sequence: TGCGCCAGCACGAGGGCGGGGGCAAGGGATGAGCAGTTCTTC.

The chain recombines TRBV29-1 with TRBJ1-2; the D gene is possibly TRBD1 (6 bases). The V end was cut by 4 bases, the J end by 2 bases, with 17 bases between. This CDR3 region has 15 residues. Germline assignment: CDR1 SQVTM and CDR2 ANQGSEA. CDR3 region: CSVAGEDFGNYGYTF. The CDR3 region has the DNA TGCAGCGTTGCAGGGGAAGACTTTGGCAACTATGGCTACACCTTC.

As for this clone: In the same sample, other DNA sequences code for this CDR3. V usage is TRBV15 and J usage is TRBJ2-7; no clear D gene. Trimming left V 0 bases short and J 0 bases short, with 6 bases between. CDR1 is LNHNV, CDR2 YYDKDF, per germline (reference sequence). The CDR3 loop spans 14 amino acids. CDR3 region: CATSRDLSSYEQYF. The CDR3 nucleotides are TGTGCCACCAGCAGAGATCTATCCTCCTACGAGCAGTACTTC.

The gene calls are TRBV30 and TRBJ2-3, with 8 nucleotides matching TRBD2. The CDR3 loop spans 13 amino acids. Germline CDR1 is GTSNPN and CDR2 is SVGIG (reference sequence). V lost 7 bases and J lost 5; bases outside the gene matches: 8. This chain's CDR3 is CAYTQREIDTQYF. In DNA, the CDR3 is TGTGCCTACACGCAGCGGGAGATAGATACGCAGTATTTT.

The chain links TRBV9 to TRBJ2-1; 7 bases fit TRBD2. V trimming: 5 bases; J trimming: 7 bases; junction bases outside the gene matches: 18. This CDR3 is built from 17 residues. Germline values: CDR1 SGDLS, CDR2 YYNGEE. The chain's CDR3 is CASSAGVTAGPLNEQFF. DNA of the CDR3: TGTGCCAGCAGTGCCGGGGTGACAGCGGGGCCGTTGAATGAGCAGTTCTTC.

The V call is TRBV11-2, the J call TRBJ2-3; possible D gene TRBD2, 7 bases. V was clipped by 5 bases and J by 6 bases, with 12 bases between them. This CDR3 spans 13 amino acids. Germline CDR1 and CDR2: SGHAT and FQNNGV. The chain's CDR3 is CASSPGGGDTQYF. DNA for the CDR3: TGTGCCAGCAGCCCTGGGGGGGGCGATACGCAGTATTTT.

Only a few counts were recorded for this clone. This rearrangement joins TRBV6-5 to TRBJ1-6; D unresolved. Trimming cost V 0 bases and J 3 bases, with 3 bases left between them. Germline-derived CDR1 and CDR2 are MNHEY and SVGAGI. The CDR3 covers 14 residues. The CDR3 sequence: CASSYSSYNSPLHF. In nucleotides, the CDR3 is TGTGCCAGCAGTTACTCGAGCTATAATTCACCCCTCCACTTT.

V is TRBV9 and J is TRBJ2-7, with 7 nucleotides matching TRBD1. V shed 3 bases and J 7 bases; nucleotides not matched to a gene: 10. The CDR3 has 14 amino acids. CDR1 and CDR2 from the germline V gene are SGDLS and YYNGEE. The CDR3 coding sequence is TGTGCCAGCAGCGCAGGGGGTGAGGCATTGGAGCAGTACTTC. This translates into CASSAGGEALEQYF.

Written as DNA, the CDR3 is TGTGCCAGTAGTGAGGACAGTCTCTCGGAGCAGTACTTC. Translated: CASSEDSLSEQYF. The V call is TRBV19, the J call TRBJ2-7; D perhaps matches TRBD1 (6 bases). Germline V gene lookup returns CDR1 LNHDA and CDR2 SQIVND (reference sequence). Trimming shortened V by 5 bases and J by 7 bases, and 15 bases separated the two germline ends. The CDR3 consists of 13 residues. Supplemented by reference TRBV19 and TRBJ2-7, the full variable domain reads DGGITQSPKYLFRKEGQNVTLSCEQNLNHDAMYWYRQDPGQGLRLIYYSQIVNDFQKGDIAEGYSVSREKKESFPLTVTSAQKNPTAFYLCASSEDSLSEQYFGPGTRLTVT.

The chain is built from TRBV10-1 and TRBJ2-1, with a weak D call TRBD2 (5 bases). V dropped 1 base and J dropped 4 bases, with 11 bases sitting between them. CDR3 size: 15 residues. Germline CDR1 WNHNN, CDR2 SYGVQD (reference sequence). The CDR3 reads CASSEFSGGYNEQFF. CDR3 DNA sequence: TGCGCCAGCAGTGAGTTCAGCGGTGGGTACAATGAGCAGTTCTTC.

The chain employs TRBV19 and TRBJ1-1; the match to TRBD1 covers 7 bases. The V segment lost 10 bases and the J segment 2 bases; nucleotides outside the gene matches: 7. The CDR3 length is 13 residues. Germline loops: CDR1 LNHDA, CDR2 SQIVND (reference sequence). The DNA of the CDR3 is TGTGCCACCTCGGGACAGATTAACACTGAAGCTTTCTTT. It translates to CATSGQINTEAFF.

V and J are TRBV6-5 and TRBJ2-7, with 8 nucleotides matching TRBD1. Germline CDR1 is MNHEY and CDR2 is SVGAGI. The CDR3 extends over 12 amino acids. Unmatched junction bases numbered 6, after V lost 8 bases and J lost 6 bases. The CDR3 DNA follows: TGTGCCAGCCTGACAGGGGCTCGCGAGCAGTACTTC. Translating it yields CASLTGAREQYF.

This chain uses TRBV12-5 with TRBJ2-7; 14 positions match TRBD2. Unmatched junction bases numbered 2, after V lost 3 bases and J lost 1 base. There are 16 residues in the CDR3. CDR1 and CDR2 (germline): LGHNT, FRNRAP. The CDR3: CASGLGTSGRSYEQYF. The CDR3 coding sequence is TGTGCTAGTGGTTTAGGGACTAGCGGGAGATCCTACGAGCAGTACTTC.

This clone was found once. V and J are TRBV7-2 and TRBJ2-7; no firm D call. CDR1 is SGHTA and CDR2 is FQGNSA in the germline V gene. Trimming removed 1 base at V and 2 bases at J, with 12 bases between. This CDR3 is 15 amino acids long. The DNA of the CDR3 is TGTGCCAGCAGCTTAGGTCTAGTGGTTGCCTACGAGCAGTACTTC. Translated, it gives CASSLGLVVAYEQYF.

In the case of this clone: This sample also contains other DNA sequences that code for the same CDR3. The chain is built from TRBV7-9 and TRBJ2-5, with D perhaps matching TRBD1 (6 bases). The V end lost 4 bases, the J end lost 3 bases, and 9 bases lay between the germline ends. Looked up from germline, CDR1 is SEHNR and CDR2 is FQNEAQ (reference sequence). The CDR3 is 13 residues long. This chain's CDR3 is CASSSDREETQYF. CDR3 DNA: TGTGCCAGCAGCTCGGACAGAGAAGAGACCCAGTACTTC. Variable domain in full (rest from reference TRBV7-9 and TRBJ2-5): DTGVSQNPRHKITKRGQNVTFRCDPISEHNRLYWYRQTLGQGPEFLTYFQNEAQLEKSRLLSDRFSAERPKGSFSTLEIQRTEQGDSAMYLCASSSDREETQYFGPGTRLLVL.

CDR3 sequence: CAISEWREGPEGEQYF. The CDR3 DNA reads as TGTGCCATCAGTGAGTGGCGGGAGGGCCCCGAGGGCGAGCAGTACTTC. The genes are TRBV10-3 and TRBJ2-7; 9 bases fit TRBD2. Trimming removed 1 base from V and 6 bases from J; junction bases left unmatched: 10. The length of the CDR3 is 16 residues. Per the germline V gene, CDR1 is ENHRY and CDR2 is SYGVKD.

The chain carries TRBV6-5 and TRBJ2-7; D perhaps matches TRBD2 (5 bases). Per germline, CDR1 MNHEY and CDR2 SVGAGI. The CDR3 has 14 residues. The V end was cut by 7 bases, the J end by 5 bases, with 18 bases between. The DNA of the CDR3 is TGTGCCAGCATCTCCGGGGAAGGGATCCACGAGCAGTACTTC. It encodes CASISGEGIHEQYF.

In nucleotides, the CDR3 is TGTGCCAGCAGCCCTTCCGGGACCCCGGACGAGCAGTACTTC. Translated: CASSPSGTPDEQYF. The chain couples TRBV2 to TRBJ2-7; D is possibly TRBD1 or TRBD2 (5 bases each). Trimming shortened V by 6 bases and J by 5 bases, and 17 bases separated the two germline ends. The CDR3 contains 14 residues. Germline CDR1 and CDR2: SNHLY and FYNNEI. Based on the CDR3 plus reference TRBV2 and TRBJ2-7, the full variable domain is EPEVTQTPSHQVTQMGQEVILRCVPISNHLYFYWYRQILGQKVEFLVSFYNNEISEKSEIFDDQFSVERPDGSNFTLKIRSTKLEDSAMYFCASSPSGTPDEQYFGPGTRLTVT.